These 20 T cell receptor beta chains were sequenced from one sample in a study of cytomegalovirus exposure and HLA in healthy donors. The PCR made use of 60 Vbeta and 13 Jbeta primers. TCRdb's table, derived via immunoSEQ multiplex PCR, lists solely in-frame clones and lacks some. The data show roughly 130,000 clones, with 60% to 85% seen just once and 1.8% held by the top ten. The specimen was PBMCs. These receptors all stem from a woman between 40 and 50 years old in good health and CMV-seronegative.

The genes are TRBV9 and TRBJ2-5, with TRBD1 matching 8 bases. CDR1 SGDLS and CDR2 YYNGEE come from the germline V gene. After removal of 4 bases from V and 5 bases from J, the junction contained 10 bases not matched to a gene. CDR3 length: 15 amino acids. Written as DNA, the CDR3 is TGTGCCAGCAGCCCCCAACAGGGGGATAGGGAGACCCAGTACTTC. The encoded protein is CASSPQQGDRETQYF.

The rearrangement uses TRBV30 and TRBJ2-3; weak D call: TRBD1 (6 bases). Per the germline V gene, CDR1 is GTSNPN and CDR2 is SVGIG (reference sequence). V lost 2 bases and J lost 5, with 14 bases in between. CDR3 length: 14 residues. The CDR3 coding sequence is TGTGCCTGGAGTCTGAGTCAGGGGATAGATACGCAGTATTTT. It specifies CAWSLSQGIDTQYF.

This chain connects TRBV28 to TRBJ2-3; 14 nucleotides line up with TRBD2. This CDR3 spans 18 amino acids. V trimming: 5 bases; J trimming: 2 bases; junction bases outside the gene matches: 9. CDR1 is MDHEN, CDR2 SYDVKM, per germline. The CDR3 bases are TGTGCCAGCAGTGCCTCCGGACTAGCGGGAGGATTCACAGATACGCAGTATTTT. Translation: CASSASGLAGGFTDTQYF. Drawing the rest from reference TRBV28 and TRBJ2-3, the complete variable domain is DVKVTQSSRYLVKRTGEKVFLECVQDMDHENMFWYRQDPGLGLRLIYFSYDVKMKEKGDIPEGYSVSREKKERFSLILESASTNQTSMYLCASSASGLAGGFTDTQYFGPGTRLTVL.

V gene TRBV6-4 combines with J gene TRBJ1-6, with unresolved D. Trimming took 8 bases from V and 0 from J, leaving 11 bases between them. Germline V gene sequence: CDR1 MRHNA, CDR2 SNTAGT. CDR3 size: 15 residues. This chain's CDR3 is CASQADGSYNSPLHF. CDR3 DNA: TGTGCCAGCCAGGCCGACGGCTCCTATAATTCACCCCTCCACTTT.

The chain uses TRBV19 and TRBJ2-5; perhaps TRBD2 as D (5 bases). The germline V and J ends were trimmed by 3 bases and 5 bases, with 16 bases remaining between them. The germline gives CDR1 LNHDA, CDR2 SQIVND (reference sequence). The CDR3 is 15 amino acids. DNA for the CDR3: TGTGCCAGTAGTATTGGACTGTTGTTGAGTGAGACCCAGTACTTC. This gives the protein CASSIGLLLSETQYF. Together with reference TRBV19 and TRBJ2-5, the CDR3 gives the full variable domain: DGGITQSPKYLFRKEGQNVTLSCEQNLNHDAMYWYRQDPGQGLRLIYYSQIVNDFQKGDIAEGYSVSREKKESFPLTVTSAQKNPTAFYLCASSIGLLLSETQYFGPGTRLLVL.

The gene calls are TRBV5-5 and TRBJ2-1; 15 bases match TRBD2. The germline V gene encodes CDR1 SGHKS and CDR2 YYEKEE (reference sequence). The CDR3 consists of 16 residues. The ends lost 3 bases at V and 8 bases at J; junction bases unmatched: 6. The DNA for the CDR3 is TGTGCCAGCAGCTCTGGACTAGCGGGGGGGCTGTATGAGCAGTTCTTC. Its protein product is CASSSGLAGGLYEQFF. Drawing the rest from reference TRBV5-5 and TRBJ2-1, the complete variable domain is DAGVTQSPTHLIKTRGQQVTLRCSPISGHKSVSWYQQVLGQGPQFIFQYYEKEERGRGNFPDRFSARQFPNYSSELNVNALLLGDSALYLCASSSGLAGGLYEQFFGPGTRLTVL.

The genes are TRBV6-5 and TRBJ2-5; D gene ambiguous. The CDR3 runs to 15 residues. Germline CDR1 is MNHEY and CDR2 is SVGAGI. V was clipped by 6 bases and J by 2 bases, with 16 bases between them. The CDR3 DNA is TGTGCCAGCAGGCCGAGTTTCAGGAATCAAGAGACCCAGTACTTC. Protein: CASRPSFRNQETQYF.

This clone turned up a few times. The chain couples TRBV7-2 to TRBJ2-2; 9 bases line up with TRBD2. The CDR3 is 15 residues long. The germline gives CDR1 SGHTA, CDR2 FQGNSA. After removal of 5 bases from V and 1 base from J, the junction contained 2 bases not matched to a gene. The CDR3 sequence is CASSQLAGNTGELFF. CDR3 bases: TGTGCCAGCAGCCAACTAGCGGGGAACACCGGGGAGCTGTTTTTT.

The V call is TRBV9, the J call TRBJ2-3; 7 bases agree with TRBD2. V lost 4 bases to trimming and J lost 1 base; unmatched junction nucleotides: 6. This CDR3 spans 15 amino acids. Germline V gives CDR1 SGDLS, CDR2 YYNGEE. CDR3 bases: TGTGCCAGCAGCTTGGGGGGGGGTGGCACAGATACGCAGTATTTT. It codes for CASSLGGGGTDTQYF. The full variable domain, rest sourced from reference TRBV9 and TRBJ2-3, is DSGVTQTPKHLITATGQRVTLRCSPRSGDLSVYWYQQSLDQGLQFLIQYYNGEERAKGNILERFSAQQFPDLHSELNLSSLELGDSALYFCASSLGGGGTDTQYFGPGTRLTVL.

The chain uses TRBV2 and TRBJ2-1, with 9 nucleotides matching TRBD2. Germline V lookup: CDR1 SNHLY, CDR2 FYNNEI. V gave up 7 bases and J gave up 4 bases; unmatched junction bases: 8. This CDR3 region has 15 residues. The CDR3 reads CASKLSSGGYNEQFF. The DNA for the CDR3 is TGTGCCAGCAAGTTGAGTAGCGGGGGATACAATGAGCAGTTCTTC. Using reference TRBV2 and TRBJ2-1 for the parts outside the CDR3, the full variable domain is EPEVTQTPSHQVTQMGQEVILRCVPISNHLYFYWYRQILGQKVEFLVSFYNNEISEKSEIFDDQFSVERPDGSNFTLKIRSTKLEDSAMYFCASKLSSGGYNEQFFGPGTRLTVL.

V usage is TRBV7-9 and J usage is TRBJ1-2; 7 nucleotides align to TRBD1. The germline V gene encodes CDR1 SEHNR and CDR2 FQNEAQ (reference sequence). The length of the CDR3 is 15 residues. V trimming: 5 bases; J trimming: 2 bases; junction bases outside the gene matches: 8. CDR3 bases: TGTGCCAGCAGCCTCGGACAGGAGGCAAACTATGGCTACACCTTC. As protein: CASSLGQEANYGYTF.

The chain carries TRBV5-6 and TRBJ1-2; 9 bases line up with TRBD1. With V trimmed by 3 bases and J by 4 bases, 7 bases remained unmatched. CDR3 length equals 15 residues. Germline V gene data show CDR1 as SGHDT and CDR2 as YYEEEE. CDR3: CASSSLTGGTYGYTF. CDR3 sequence (DNA): TGTGCCAGCAGCTCTCTGACAGGGGGGACCTATGGCTACACCTTC.

The rearrangement uses TRBV7-9 and TRBJ2-1, with 9 bases aligning to TRBD1. CDR1 is SEHNR and CDR2 is FQNEAQ in the germline V gene (reference sequence). Trimming removed 5 bases from V and 6 bases from J; junction bases left unmatched: 14. The CDR3 length is 17 residues. The CDR3 protein is CASSVPLTGGNGNEQFF. For the CDR3, the DNA is TGTGCCAGCAGCGTCCCCTTGACAGGGGGGAATGGCAATGAGCAGTTCTTC.

V gene TRBV5-1 combines with J gene TRBJ2-5; TRBD2 matches at 13 bases. Germline CDR1 SGHRS, CDR2 YFSETQ. The CDR3 length is 17 residues. V dropped 1 base and J dropped 4; count of bases not matched to a gene: 7. The CDR3 nucleotides read TGCGCCAGCAGCTTGCGTATACTAGCGGGAGGGACAGAGACCCAGTACTTC. Amino acids: CASSLRILAGGTETQYF.

J is TRBJ1-1 and V is TRBV19, with D possibly TRBD1 on 5 matching bases. Trimming stripped 3 bases from V and 5 bases from J, with 10 bases between. Germline V gene data show CDR1 as LNHDA and CDR2 as SQIVND (reference sequence). This CDR3 has 13 amino acids. In nucleotides, the CDR3 is TGTGCCAGTAGTATGGACACCCGAACTGAAGCTTTCTTT. Protein: CASSMDTRTEAFF.

This clone was seen just once. The CDR3 spells CAISDGQGYGYTF. In nucleotides, the CDR3 is TGTGCCATCAGTGACGGTCAGGGGTATGGCTACACCTTC. This chain connects TRBV10-3 to TRBJ1-2, with D possibly TRBD1 on 6 matching bases. V dropped 3 bases and J dropped 5 bases, with 10 bases sitting between them. Germline V CDR1 and CDR2: ENHRY, SYGVKD. The CDR3 covers 13 residues.

The chain carries TRBV11-3 and TRBJ2-3, with 14 bases lining up with TRBD2. CDR3 size: 18 residues. CDR1 is SGHNT and CDR2 is YENEEA in the germline V gene. Trimming at V came to 4 bases and at J to 6 bases, leaving 12 bases not matched to a gene. The CDR3 here is CASSSGTSGSLEEDTQYF. CDR3 in DNA: TGTGCCAGCAGCTCCGGGACTAGCGGGAGCCTGGAGGAGGATACGCAGTATTTT.

V usage is TRBV30 and J usage is TRBJ1-5; 8 positions agree with TRBD1. From germline, CDR1 is GTSNPN and CDR2 SVGIG (reference sequence). The V and J ends lost 2 bases and 7 bases, in that order; junction bases with no gene match: 13. This CDR3 has 16 residues. DNA of the CDR3: TGTGCCTGGAGTTTGGGGCAGGGGGCTGGGCAGCAGCCCCAGCATTTT. This encodes CAWSLGQGAGQQPQHF.

The rearrangement uses TRBV2 and TRBJ2-4; 7 positions match TRBD1. The CDR3 runs to 14 residues. Germline CDR1 SNHLY, CDR2 FYNNEI. After removal of 2 bases from V and 6 bases from J, the junction contained 4 bases not matched to a gene. The CDR3 coding sequence is TGTGCCAGCAGTGAAAGACAGGGTGCAAACATTCAGTACTTC. It specifies CASSERQGANIQYF.

This chain connects TRBV5-7 to TRBJ1-5; 8 nucleotides line up with TRBD1. TRBV5-7 is placed among ORFs of uncertain function. This CDR3 region has 16 residues. Germline trimming cut 1 base from V and 2 bases from J; bases unmatched to any gene: 5. Here the CDR3 DNA reads TGTGCCAGCAGCTTGCTCAGGGGGCTTGGCAATCAGCCCCAGCATTTT. Amino acid sequence: CASSLLRGLGNQPQHF.